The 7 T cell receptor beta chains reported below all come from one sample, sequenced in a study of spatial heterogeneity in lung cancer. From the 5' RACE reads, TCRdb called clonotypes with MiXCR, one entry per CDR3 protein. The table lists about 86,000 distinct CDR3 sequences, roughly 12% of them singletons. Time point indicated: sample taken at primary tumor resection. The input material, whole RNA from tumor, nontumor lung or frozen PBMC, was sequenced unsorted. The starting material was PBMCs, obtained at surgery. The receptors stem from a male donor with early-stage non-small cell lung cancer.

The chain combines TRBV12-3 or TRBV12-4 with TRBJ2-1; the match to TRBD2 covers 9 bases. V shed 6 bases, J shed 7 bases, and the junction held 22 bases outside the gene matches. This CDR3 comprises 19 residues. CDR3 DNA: TGTGCCAGCAGACCTACCCTTAGGGCTAGCGGGAATCTAGAAAATGAGCAGTTCTTC. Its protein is CASRPTLRASGNLENEQFF.

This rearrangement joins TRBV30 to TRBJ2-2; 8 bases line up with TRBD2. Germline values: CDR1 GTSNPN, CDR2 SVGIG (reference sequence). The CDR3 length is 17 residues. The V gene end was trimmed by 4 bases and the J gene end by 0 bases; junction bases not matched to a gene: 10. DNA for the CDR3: TGTGCCTGGATCGCGGGGATAGCGGGGTCGAACACCGGGGAGCTGTTTTTT. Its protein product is CAWIAGIAGSNTGELFF. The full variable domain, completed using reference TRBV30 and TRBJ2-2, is SQTIHQWPATLVQPVGSPLSLECTVEGTSNPNLYWYRQAAGRGLQLLFYSVGIGQISSEVPQNLSASRPQDRQFILSSKKLLLSDSGFYLCAWIAGIAGSNTGELFFGEGSRLTVL.

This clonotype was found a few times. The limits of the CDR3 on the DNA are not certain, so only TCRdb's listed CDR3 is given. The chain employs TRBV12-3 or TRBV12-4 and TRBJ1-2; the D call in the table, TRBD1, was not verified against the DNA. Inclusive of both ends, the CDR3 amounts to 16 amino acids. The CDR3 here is CASSSSGQAQVGGYTF.

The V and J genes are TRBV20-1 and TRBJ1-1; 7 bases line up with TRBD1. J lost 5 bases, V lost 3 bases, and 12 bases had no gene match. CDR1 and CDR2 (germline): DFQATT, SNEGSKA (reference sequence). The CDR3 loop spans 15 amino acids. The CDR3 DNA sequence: TGCAGTGCTAGTAGGGGGCAGTGGGTAGAAACTGAAGCTTTCTTT. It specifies CSASRGQWVETEAFF.

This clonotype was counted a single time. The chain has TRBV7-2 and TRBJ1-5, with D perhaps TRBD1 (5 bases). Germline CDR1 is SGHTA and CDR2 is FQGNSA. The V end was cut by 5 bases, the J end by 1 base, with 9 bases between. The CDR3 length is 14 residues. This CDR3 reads CASSPGHSNQPQHF. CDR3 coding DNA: TGTGCCAGCAGCCCGGGGCACAGCAATCAGCCCCAGCATTTT.

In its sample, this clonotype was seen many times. CDR3 DNA sequence: TGTGCCAGCCATAGCGGGGTTAGGGATGAGCAGTTCTTC. This encodes CASHSGVRDEQFF. The genes are TRBV13 and TRBJ2-1; 8 positions match TRBD2. The germline V gene has CDR1 PRHDT and CDR2 FYEKMQ (reference sequence). The junction had 8 bases not matched to a gene; V was cut back by 8 bases and J by 8 bases. The CDR3 is 13 amino acids.

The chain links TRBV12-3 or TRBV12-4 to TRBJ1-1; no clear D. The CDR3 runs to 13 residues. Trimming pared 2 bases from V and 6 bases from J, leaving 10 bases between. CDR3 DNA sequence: TGTGCCAGCAGTTTACTTGGTTTCGCTGAAGCTTTCTTT. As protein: CASSLLGFAEAFF.